The 18 T cell receptor beta chains listed next were all sequenced from one sample in a study of identical twins. Each CDR3 protein is one row after TCRdb ran MiXCR on the 5' RACE reads. The sample contains about 700,000 distinct CDR3 sequences, 8.6% of which appear only once. The sample was also linked to a second study, of yellow fever vaccine responses in identical twins.

What was sequenced was PBMCs. These receptors were collected from a woman under 30 in good health.

The chain joins TRBV11-2 to TRBJ2-7; TRBD1 agrees at 7 bases. Trimming removed 6 bases from V and 3 bases from J; junction bases left unmatched: 5. Germline CDR1 reads SGHAT; CDR2 reads FQNNGV. The CDR3 consists of 13 residues. In DNA, the CDR3 is TGTGCCAGCAGAGAGACAGGGATCTACGAGCAGTACTTC. It codes for CASRETGIYEQYF. The full variable domain, in which reference TRBV11-2 and TRBJ2-7 provide the parts outside the CDR3, is EAGVAQSPRYKIIEKRQSVAFWCNPISGHATLYWYQQILGQGPKLLIQFQNNGVVDDSQLPKDRFSAERLKGVDSTLKIQPAKLEDSAVYLCASRETGIYEQYFGPGTRLTVT.

This clonotype was found many times. The chain uses TRBV7-9 and TRBJ2-3; D might be TRBD1 or TRBD2, each matching 6 bases. The V gene lost 2 bases and the J gene lost 6 bases, with 12 bases spanning the gap. Germline loops: CDR1 SEHNR, CDR2 FQNEAQ (reference sequence). The CDR3 extends over 14 amino acids. CDR3 sequence (DNA): TGTGCCAGCAGCTTATGGGGGGCCCGGGATACGCAGTATTTT. It specifies CASSLWGARDTQYF.

This clonotype was counted a few times. The rearrangement uses TRBV27 and TRBJ2-1; 7 bases map to TRBD2. CDR3 length: 15 amino acids. The trim removed 2 bases at V and 6 bases at J, leaving 7 bases unmatched. Germline CDR1 is MNHEY and CDR2 is SMNVEV (reference sequence). The CDR3: CASSLKAGVPNEQFF. CDR3 DNA: TGTGCCAGCAGTTTAAAGGCGGGAGTCCCCAATGAGCAGTTCTTC.

This clonotype showed up just a few times. This rearrangement joins TRBV4-3 to TRBJ2-5, with 7 bases aligning to TRBD2. The J segment lost 3 bases and the V segment lost 2 bases, leaving 6 bases of the junction unmatched. Germline V gives CDR1 LGHNA, CDR2 YSLEER. CDR3 length equals 15 residues. The CDR3 coding sequence is TGCGCCAGCAGCCAAAGCGGGAACCTTGAAGAGACCCAGTACTTC. Its translation is CASSQSGNLEETQYF.

This clonotype turned up a few times. The V call is TRBV24-1, the J call TRBJ2-7, with TRBD2 matching over 10 bases. The CDR3 is 13 residues long. CDR1 is KGHDR, CDR2 SFDVKD, per germline. With V trimmed by 6 bases and J by 5 bases, 3 bases remained unmatched. The CDR3 DNA reads as TGTGCCACCAGTCTAGCGGGAGTCGACGAGCAGTACTTC. Its protein product is CATSLAGVDEQYF.

V is TRBV5-1 and J is TRBJ1-1; D is undetermined. The CDR3 spans 14 residues. Germline CDR1 and CDR2: SGHRS and YFSETQ. Trimming left V 4 bases short and J 4 bases short, with 14 bases between. The CDR3 DNA reads as TGCGCCAGCAGCCACTATGGGTTCGGCACTGAAGCTTTCTTT. This encodes CASSHYGFGTEAFF.

V and J are TRBV7-8 and TRBJ1-1; the match to TRBD1 covers 8 bases. CDR1 is SGHVS and CDR2 is FQNEAQ in the germline V gene. V lost 3 bases to trimming and J lost 5 bases; unmatched junction nucleotides: 8. The CDR3 is made up of 15 amino acids. The CDR3 here is CASSLGLQGGTEAFF. CDR3 sequence (DNA): TGTGCCAGCAGCTTGGGGTTACAGGGGGGGACTGAAGCTTTCTTT. Drawing the rest from reference TRBV7-8 and TRBJ1-1, the complete variable domain is GAGVSQSPRYKVAKRGQDVALRCDPISGHVSLFWYQQALGQGPEFLTYFQNEAQLDKSGLPSDRFFAERPEGSVSTLKIQRTQQEDSAVYLCASSLGLQGGTEAFFGQGTRLTVV.

This clonotype showed up just a few times. This chain uses TRBV5-1 with TRBJ2-7; TRBD2 matches 8 bases. This CDR3 is built from 16 residues. Germline trimming cut 3 bases from V and 1 base from J; bases unmatched to any gene: 9. Germline V lookup: CDR1 SGHRS, CDR2 YFSETQ. Here the CDR3 reads CASSSGKTSVSYEQYF. CDR3 DNA sequence: TGCGCCAGCAGCTCCGGCAAGACTAGCGTTTCCTACGAGCAGTACTTC.

This clonotype was detected a few times. V is TRBV6-5 and J is TRBJ2-7, with a possible D match to TRBD1 (5 bases). CDR1 MNHEY and CDR2 SVGAGI come from the germline V gene. Trimming left V 4 bases short and J 7 bases short, with 20 bases between. The CDR3 extends over 15 amino acids. In nucleotides, the CDR3 is TGTGCCAGCAGTTCGGTGGCAGGGTCGTCCGAGGAGCAGTACTTC. It encodes CASSSVAGSSEEQYF.

Ten or more counts support this clonotype. V is TRBV29-1 and J is TRBJ2-5, with D hard to call. The CDR3 runs to 11 residues. Per the germline V gene, CDR1 is SQVTM and CDR2 is ANQGSEA. V was clipped by 7 bases and J by 2 bases, with 8 bases between them. The DNA of the CDR3 is TGCAGCGGACGGCATCAAGAGACCCAGTACTTC. This translates into CSGRHQETQYF.

Only a few counts were recorded for this clonotype. The chain carries TRBV20-1 and TRBJ2-1; TRBD1 is a possible D gene (5 bases). The CDR3 sequence is 13 residues long. The germline gives CDR1 DFQATT, CDR2 SNEGSKA (reference sequence). Between the trimmed V and J ends, which lost 4 bases and 8 bases, there was a span of 15 bases. The CDR3 sequence is CSAIGQGVYEQFF. The CDR3 DNA reads as TGCAGTGCTATCGGACAAGGGGTCTATGAGCAGTTCTTC.

The chain links TRBV28 to TRBJ2-7; D might be TRBD1 (5 bases). The V end was cut by 5 bases, the J end by 0 bases, with 14 bases between. CDR3 length: 15 amino acids. CDR1 MDHEN and CDR2 SYDVKM come from the germline V gene. CDR3 amino acids: CASSTQGRSSYEQYF. CDR3 DNA sequence: TGTGCCAGCAGTACTCAGGGCCGTAGCTCCTACGAGCAGTACTTC.

This clonotype showed up just a few times. The chain recombines TRBV6-1 with TRBJ2-5, with D tentatively TRBD1 (6 bases). Trimming left V 5 bases short and J 2 bases short, with 21 bases between. Per the germline V gene, CDR1 is MNHNS and CDR2 is SASEGT. The CDR3 extends over 17 amino acids. CDR3 sequence (DNA): TGTGCCAGCAGTAGACCGAAACGGACAGATAAGCAAGAGACCCAGTACTTC. Translated, it gives CASSRPKRTDKQETQYF.

The chain is built from TRBV6-1 and TRBJ1-6; D is unclear. Trimming removed 6 bases at V and 8 bases at J, with 11 bases between. The CDR3 contains 13 residues. Germline CDR1 is MNHNS and CDR2 is SASEGT. The CDR3 protein is CASSRALDSPLHF. The CDR3 bases are TGTGCCAGCAGCCGGGCTTTGGATTCACCCCTCCACTTT.

The J gene is TRBJ2-7, the V gene TRBV7-2, with D perhaps given as TRBD1 or TRBD2 (5 bases each). The CDR3 spans 16 residues. The V gene's germline CDR1 is SGHTA and CDR2 FQGNSA. The germline V and J ends were trimmed by 5 bases and 4 bases, with 21 bases remaining between them. The CDR3 nucleotides are TGTGCCAGCAGCCCTCTAATCGGAAAGGGACCATACGAGCAGTACTTC. Its translation is CASSPLIGKGPYEQYF.

This clonotype was counted many times. V usage is TRBV11-2 and J usage is TRBJ2-1, with D perhaps matching TRBD2 (5 bases). Trimming removed 1 base at V and 8 bases at J, with 15 bases between. This CDR3 has 15 residues. In germline, CDR1 is SGHAT, CDR2 FQNNGV. In DNA, the CDR3 is TGTGCCAGCAGCTTAGCGGGCGGGTCTTGGGATGAGCAGTTCTTC. It yields the protein CASSLAGGSWDEQFF.

The table lists this clonotype with many counts. The J gene is TRBJ1-1, the V gene TRBV24-1; possible D gene TRBD1, 5 bases. V lost 6 bases, J lost 4 bases, and 11 bases lay in between. The CDR3 length is 13 residues. Germline lookup yields CDR1 KGHDR and CDR2 SFDVKD. The CDR3 here is CATSLLGGTEAFF. Written as DNA, the CDR3 is TGTGCCACCAGTTTGCTTGGGGGCACTGAAGCTTTCTTT.

This clonotype was detected only a few times. The chain couples TRBV20-1 to TRBJ2-1; 15 bases agree with TRBD2. CDR1 and CDR2 (germline): DFQATT, SNEGSKA (reference sequence). The CDR3 totals 16 residues. V lost 5 bases to trimming and J lost 8 bases; unmatched junction nucleotides: 10. In DNA form, the CDR3 reads TGCAGTGCTTTGCGGACTAGCGGGGGGGCAGGGTATGAGCAGTTCTTC. Translation: CSALRTSGGAGYEQFF.